This T cell receptor beta chain was identified during a study of human T cells and chemical hapten exposure. Overall study context: Patients, predominantly female, presented with alopecia areata, totalis or universalis.

The CDR3 has 14 amino acids. V was cut by 5 bases and J by 0 bases, with 8 bases left in between. Germline CDR1 is SGHTA and CDR2 is FQGTGA. The sample's time point: patch test 1, 2 weeks after DPC sensitization. Treatment of the sample: therapeutic diphenylcyclopropenone sensitization with weekly scalp DPC. TCRdb redid the calling of the RACE reads with MiXCR, one entry per CDR3 protein. The top ten clones hold 3.5% of a sample with 75,000 to 95,000 distinct CDR3 sequences, roughly 12% of them seen once. The V call is TRBV7-3, the J call TRBJ2-1; D ambiguous. The clonotype was recovered from a woman between 55 and 75 years old with alopecia areata. Some clones in this sample may be carry-over from other donors' samples. Sequenced here: whole blood, sampled in connection with sensitization to the hapten diphenylcyclopropenone (DPC). The CDR3 reads CASSPRSSYNEQFF. Here the CDR3 DNA reads TGTGCCAGCAGCCCTAGGAGCTCCTACAATGAGCAGTTCTTC. The whole variable domain, filled in from reference TRBV7-3 and TRBJ2-1, reads GAGVSQTPSNKVTEKGKYVELRCDPISGHTALYWYRQSLGQGPEFLIYFQGTGAADDSGLPNDRFFAVRPEGSVSTLKIQRTERGDSAVYLCASSPRSSYNEQFFGPGTRLTVL.